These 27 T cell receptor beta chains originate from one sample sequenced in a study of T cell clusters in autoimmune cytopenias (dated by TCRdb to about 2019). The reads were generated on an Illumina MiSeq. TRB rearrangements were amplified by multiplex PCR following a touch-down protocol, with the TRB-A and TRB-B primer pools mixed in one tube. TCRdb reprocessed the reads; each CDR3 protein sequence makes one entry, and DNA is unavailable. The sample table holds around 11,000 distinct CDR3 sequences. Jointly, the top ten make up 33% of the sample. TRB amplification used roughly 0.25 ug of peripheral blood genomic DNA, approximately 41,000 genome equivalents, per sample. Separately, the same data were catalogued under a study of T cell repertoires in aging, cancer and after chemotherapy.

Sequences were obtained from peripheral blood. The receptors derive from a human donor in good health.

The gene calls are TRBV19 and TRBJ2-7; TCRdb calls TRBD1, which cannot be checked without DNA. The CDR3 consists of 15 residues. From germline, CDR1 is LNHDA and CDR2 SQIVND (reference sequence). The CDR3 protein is CASSIEGTGPYEQYF.

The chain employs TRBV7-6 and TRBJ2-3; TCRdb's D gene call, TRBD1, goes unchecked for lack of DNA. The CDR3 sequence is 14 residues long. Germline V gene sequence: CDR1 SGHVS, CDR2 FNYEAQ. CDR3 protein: CASSLAGGRDTQYF.

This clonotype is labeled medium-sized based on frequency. Here the CDR3 reads CSVEIGGGYLLTDTQYF. The V call is TRBV29-1, the J call TRBJ2-3; the D call of TRBD1 rests on TCRdb alone, since no DNA is present to check it. The CDR3 is made up of 17 amino acids. Germline values: CDR1 SQVTM, CDR2 ANQGSEA.

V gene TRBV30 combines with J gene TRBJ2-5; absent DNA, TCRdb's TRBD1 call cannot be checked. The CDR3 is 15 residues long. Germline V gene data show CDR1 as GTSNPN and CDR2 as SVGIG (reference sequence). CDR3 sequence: CAWSVLGDQQETQYF.

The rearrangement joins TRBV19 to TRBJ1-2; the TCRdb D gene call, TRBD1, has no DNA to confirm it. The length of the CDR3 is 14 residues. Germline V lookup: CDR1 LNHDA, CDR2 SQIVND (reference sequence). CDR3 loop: CASSILDRAYGYTF.

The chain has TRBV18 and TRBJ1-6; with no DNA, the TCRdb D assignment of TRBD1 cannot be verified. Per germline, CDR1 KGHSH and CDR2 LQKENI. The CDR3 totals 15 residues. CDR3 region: CASSPLRTDNSPLHF. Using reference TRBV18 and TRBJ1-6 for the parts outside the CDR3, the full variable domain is NAGVMQNPRHLVRRRGQEARLRCSPMKGHSHVYWYRQLPEEGLKFMVYLQKENIIDESGMPKERFSAEFPKEGPSILRIQQVVRGDSAAYFCASSPLRTDNSPLHFGNGTRLTVT.

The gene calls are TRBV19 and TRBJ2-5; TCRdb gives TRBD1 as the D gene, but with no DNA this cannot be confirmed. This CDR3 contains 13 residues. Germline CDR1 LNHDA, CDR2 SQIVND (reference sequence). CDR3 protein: CASSITRGETQYF. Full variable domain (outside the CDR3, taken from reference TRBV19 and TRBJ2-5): DGGITQSPKYLFRKEGQNVTLSCEQNLNHDAMYWYRQDPGQGLRLIYYSQIVNDFQKGDIAEGYSVSREKKESFPLTVTSAQKNPTAFYLCASSITRGETQYFGPGTRLLVL.

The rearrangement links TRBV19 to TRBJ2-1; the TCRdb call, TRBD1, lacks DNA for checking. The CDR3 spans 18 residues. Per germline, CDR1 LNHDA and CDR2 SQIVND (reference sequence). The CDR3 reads CARGGDRVIPKPNNEQFF.

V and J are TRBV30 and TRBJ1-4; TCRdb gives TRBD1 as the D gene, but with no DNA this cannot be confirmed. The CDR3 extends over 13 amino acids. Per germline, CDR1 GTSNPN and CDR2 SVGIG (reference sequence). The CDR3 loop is CASKQGNNEKLFF.

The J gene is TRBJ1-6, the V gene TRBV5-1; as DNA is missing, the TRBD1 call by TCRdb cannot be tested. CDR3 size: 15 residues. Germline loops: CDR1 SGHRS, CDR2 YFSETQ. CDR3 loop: CASSLWASGDSPLHF.

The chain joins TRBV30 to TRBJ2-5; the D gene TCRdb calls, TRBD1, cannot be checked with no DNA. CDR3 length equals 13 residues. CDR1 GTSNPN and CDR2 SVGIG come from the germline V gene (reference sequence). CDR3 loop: CAWSPGDAETQYF.

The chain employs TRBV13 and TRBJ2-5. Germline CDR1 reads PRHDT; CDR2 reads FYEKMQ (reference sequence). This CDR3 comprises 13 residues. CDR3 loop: CASSFARKETQYF.

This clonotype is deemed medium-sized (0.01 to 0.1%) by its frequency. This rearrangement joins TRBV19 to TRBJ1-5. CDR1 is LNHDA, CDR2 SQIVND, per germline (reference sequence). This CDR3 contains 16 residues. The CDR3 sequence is CASSPIKLTLNQPQHF.

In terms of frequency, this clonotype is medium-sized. The CDR3 here is CASSEEGVTQYF. The chain employs TRBV11-1 and TRBJ2-5; TCRdb designates TRBD2, a call that cannot be tested without DNA. CDR1 is SGHAT, CDR2 FQDESV, per germline (reference sequence). This CDR3 region has 12 residues.

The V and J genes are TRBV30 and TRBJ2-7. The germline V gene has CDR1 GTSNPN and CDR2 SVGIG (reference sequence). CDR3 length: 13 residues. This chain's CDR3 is CAWRKQTSGEQYF.

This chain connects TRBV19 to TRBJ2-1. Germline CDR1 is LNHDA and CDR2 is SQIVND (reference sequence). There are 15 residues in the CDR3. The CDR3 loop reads CASSIAPESYNEQFF.

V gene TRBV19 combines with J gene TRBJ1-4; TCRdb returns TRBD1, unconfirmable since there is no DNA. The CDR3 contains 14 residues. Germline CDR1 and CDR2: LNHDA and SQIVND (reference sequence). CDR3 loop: CASSLGTPNEKLFF.

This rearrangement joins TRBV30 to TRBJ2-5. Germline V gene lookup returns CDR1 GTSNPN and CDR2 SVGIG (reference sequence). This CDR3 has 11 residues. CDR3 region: CASGMRETQYF.

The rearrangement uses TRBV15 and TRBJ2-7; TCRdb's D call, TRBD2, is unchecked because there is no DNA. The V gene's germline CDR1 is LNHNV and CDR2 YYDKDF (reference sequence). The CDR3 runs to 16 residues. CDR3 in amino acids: CATSRQPSTSRYEQYF.

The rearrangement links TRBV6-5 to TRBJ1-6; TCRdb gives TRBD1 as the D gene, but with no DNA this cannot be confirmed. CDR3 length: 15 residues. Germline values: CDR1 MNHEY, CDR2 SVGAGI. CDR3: CASSYSGQFNSPLHF.

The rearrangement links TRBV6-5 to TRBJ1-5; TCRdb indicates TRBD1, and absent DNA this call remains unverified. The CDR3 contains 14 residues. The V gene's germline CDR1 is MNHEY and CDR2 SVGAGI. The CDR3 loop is CASSSDRSYQPQHF.

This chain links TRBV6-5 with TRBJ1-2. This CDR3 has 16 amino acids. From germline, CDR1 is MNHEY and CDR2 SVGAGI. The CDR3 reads CASSETGGSFNYGYTF.

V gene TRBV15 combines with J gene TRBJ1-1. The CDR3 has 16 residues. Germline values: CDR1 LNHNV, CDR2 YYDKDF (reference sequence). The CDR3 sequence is CAISRSRGMVDTEAFF.

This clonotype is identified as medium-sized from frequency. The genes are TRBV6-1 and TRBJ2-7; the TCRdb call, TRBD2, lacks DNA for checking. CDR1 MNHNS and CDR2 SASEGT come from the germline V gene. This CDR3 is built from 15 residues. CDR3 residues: CASSVSSGSYYEQYF.

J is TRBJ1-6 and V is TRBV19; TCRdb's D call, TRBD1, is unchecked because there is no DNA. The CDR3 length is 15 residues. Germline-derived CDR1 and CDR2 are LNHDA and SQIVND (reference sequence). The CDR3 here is CASSPDGTGTAPLHF.

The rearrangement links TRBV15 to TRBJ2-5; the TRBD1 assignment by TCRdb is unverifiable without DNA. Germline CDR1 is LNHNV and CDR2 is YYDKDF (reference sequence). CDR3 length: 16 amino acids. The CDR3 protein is CATSSPLGAVQETQYF.

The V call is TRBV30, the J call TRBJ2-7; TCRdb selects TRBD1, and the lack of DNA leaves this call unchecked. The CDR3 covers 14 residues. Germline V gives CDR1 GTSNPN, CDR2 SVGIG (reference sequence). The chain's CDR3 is CAWLDGTGLYEQYF.